The clone carrying this T cell receptor beta chain was counted a few times. RNA transcripts served as the template for amplifying TCR beta CDR3 regions. HTBI primers drove first-round RT-PCR of the TCR CDR3. Each CDR3 protein is one row after TCRdb ran MiXCR on the multiplex PCR reads. There are under 400,000 distinct CDR3 sequences in the sample; approximately 25% occur only once, and roughly 80% lies in the top ten. The PBMCs were sourced from fresh peripheral blood (around 9.3 ml). This sample is part of a study of T cells in Graves' hyperthyroidism and ophthalmopathy. CDR3 length: 14 amino acids. Germline lookup yields CDR1 MDHEN and CDR2 SYDVKM. Trimming cost V 11 bases and J 4 bases, with 21 bases left between them.

The J gene is TRBJ2-7, the V gene TRBV28; D perhaps matches TRBD2 (6 bases). Sequenced sample: blood. This TCR was recovered from a man in his fifties or sixties with Graves' hyperthyroidism. CDR3 bases: TGTGCCTCCCTTTCGGGGGTAGGTTTATACGAGCAGTACTTC. It encodes CASLSGVGLYEQYF.